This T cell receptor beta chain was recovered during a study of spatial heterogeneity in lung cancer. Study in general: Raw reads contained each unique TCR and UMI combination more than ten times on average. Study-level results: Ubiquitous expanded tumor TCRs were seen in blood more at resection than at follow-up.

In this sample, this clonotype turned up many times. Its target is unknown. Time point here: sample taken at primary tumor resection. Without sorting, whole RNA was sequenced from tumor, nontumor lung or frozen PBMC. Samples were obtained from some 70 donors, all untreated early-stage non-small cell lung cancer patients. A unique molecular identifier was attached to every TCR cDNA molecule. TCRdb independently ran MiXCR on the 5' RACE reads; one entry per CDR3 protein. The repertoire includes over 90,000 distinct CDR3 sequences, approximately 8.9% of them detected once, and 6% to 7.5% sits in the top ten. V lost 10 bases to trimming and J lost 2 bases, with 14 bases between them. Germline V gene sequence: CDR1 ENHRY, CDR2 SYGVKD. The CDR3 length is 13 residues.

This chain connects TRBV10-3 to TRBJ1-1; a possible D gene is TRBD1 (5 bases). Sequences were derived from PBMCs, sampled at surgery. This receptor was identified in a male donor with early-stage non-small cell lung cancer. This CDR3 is CATCVTVNTEAFF. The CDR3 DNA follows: TGTGCCACCTGCGTGACAGTCAACACTGAAGCTTTCTTT.